Each of the 30 T cell receptor beta chains below was sequenced from the same sample in a study of beta chain features in type 1 diabetes. Study conclusions and caveats: TCRB CDR3s from Type 1 diabetes patients were moderately but significantly shorter in all four CD4+ subsets.

No antigens are known for them. Expressed TCRB transcripts were sequenced because the entire RNA isolate underwent reverse transcription. Clones were read by immunoSEQ multiplex PCR, and TCRdb kept only the in-frame ones, dropping some. In the table there are around 45,000 clones, about 48% of which are singletons. The sequenced sample was stem cell memory CD4+ T cells from blood. The receptors shown here come from a man aged 25 to 40 with type 1 diabetes.

The J gene is TRBJ2-7, the V gene TRBV7-2; the match to TRBD1 covers 7 bases. The CDR3 has 15 amino acids. The junction had 8 bases not matched to a gene; V was cut back by 3 bases and J by 3 bases. CDR1 SGHTA and CDR2 FQGNSA come from the germline V gene. CDR3 protein: CASSFTTGPYYEQYF. As DNA, the CDR3 is TGTGCCAGCAGCTTTACGACAGGGCCCTACTACGAGCAGTACTTC.

Only a few counts were recorded for this clone. V gene TRBV10-3 combines with J gene TRBJ2-1; tentatively, D is TRBD2 (6 bases). The V end lost 4 bases, the J end lost 6 bases, and 13 bases lay between the germline ends. Germline V lookup: CDR1 ENHRY, CDR2 SYGVKD. The CDR3 sequence is 14 residues long. This CDR3 reads CAISGTTRGNEQFF. The CDR3 DNA reads TGTGCCATCAGTGGGACGACTAGAGGCAATGAGCAGTTCTTC.

The rearrangement joins TRBV19 to TRBJ2-7; D possibly corresponds to TRBD1 (5 bases). CDR1 and CDR2 (germline): LNHDA, SQIVND (reference sequence). CDR3 length equals 14 residues. With 3 bases removed from V and 7 bases from J, the gap between germline ends came to 16 bases. The CDR3 here is CASSIRPGRDEQYF. Written as DNA, the CDR3 is TGTGCCAGTAGTATTCGACCAGGGCGAGATGAGCAGTACTTC.

The V gene is TRBV11-2, the J gene TRBJ2-5, with D perhaps TRBD1 (6 bases). The CDR3 runs to 15 residues. Germline values: CDR1 SGHAT, CDR2 FQNNGV. V dropped 4 bases and J dropped 0 bases, with 12 bases sitting between them. CDR3 loop: CASSSSGADQETQYF. DNA of the CDR3: TGTGCCAGCAGCTCCTCAGGGGCCGACCAAGAGACCCAGTACTTC.

V is TRBV5-3 and J is TRBJ2-7; 8 nucleotides line up with TRBD1. TRBV5-3 is marked as an open reading frame, function uncertain. V lost 8 bases to trimming and J lost 6 bases; unmatched junction nucleotides: 19. The CDR3 consists of 16 residues. The CDR3 region has the DNA TGTGCCAGCACTTACCGACCGGGACAGGCGTTCGGCGAGCAGTACTTC. Translated: CASTYRPGQAFGEQYF.

The V gene is TRBV19, the J gene TRBJ1-2; D might be TRBD1 (5 bases). Trimming removed 3 bases from V and 3 bases from J, with 11 bases in between. Germline CDR1 LNHDA, CDR2 SQIVND (reference sequence). There are 14 residues in the CDR3. The CDR3 DNA follows: TGTGCCAGTAGTATTTCCGCGGGGGACTATGGCTACACCTTC. Its translation is CASSISAGDYGYTF.

V and J are TRBV7-9 and TRBJ1-1; the D gene is possibly TRBD1 (5 bases). V lost 6 bases, J lost 4 bases, and 18 bases lay in between. Germline V lookup: CDR1 SEHNR, CDR2 FQNEAQ (reference sequence). The CDR3 runs to 15 residues. CDR3 protein: CASRLPLGHGTEAFF. The CDR3 DNA follows: TGTGCCAGCAGGCTCCCCCTGGGGCACGGCACTGAAGCTTTCTTT.

Only a few counts were recorded for this clone. V is TRBV7-9 and J is TRBJ1-1; TRBD1 aligns across 7 bases. Looked up from germline, CDR1 is SEHNR and CDR2 is FQNEAQ (reference sequence). V gave up 3 bases and J gave up 11 bases; unmatched junction bases: 9. This CDR3 comprises 13 residues. As DNA, the CDR3 is TGTGCCAGCAGCTTTAGGGGGACAGCCGGGGCTTTCTTT. Protein product: CASSFRGTAGAFF.

The chain joins TRBV28 to TRBJ2-3, with 10 positions matching TRBD2. The germline gives CDR1 MDHEN, CDR2 SYDVKM. V was pared by 3 bases and J by 7 bases, with 4 bases of the junction left unmatched. The CDR3 runs to 14 residues. The CDR3 is CASSLTSGSHTQYF. For the CDR3, the DNA is TGTGCCAGCAGTTTGACTAGCGGGTCTCATACGCAGTATTTT.

This clone turned up a few times. The chain combines TRBV10-3 with TRBJ2-1; TRBD2 aligns across 9 bases. This CDR3 has 15 amino acids. The germline V gene has CDR1 ENHRY and CDR2 SYGVKD. The junction had 10 bases not matched to a gene; V was cut back by 6 bases and J by 7 bases. The CDR3 region is CAIRVAGALSNEQFF. The CDR3 coding sequence is TGTGCCATCAGAGTAGCGGGAGCATTATCGAATGAGCAGTTCTTC.

The gene calls are TRBV11-2 and TRBJ2-7, with D possibly TRBD1 on 5 matching bases. Trimming removed 4 bases from V and 4 bases from J, with 11 bases in between. This CDR3 has 13 residues. CDR1 and CDR2 (germline): SGHAT, FQNNGV. The CDR3 nucleotides are TGTGCCAGCAGCTCTAAGGGGCGATACGAGCAGTACTTC. This translates into CASSSKGRYEQYF.

The chain is built from TRBV27 and TRBJ2-5; tentative D call: TRBD2 (5 bases). The CDR3 contains 13 residues. CDR1 is MNHEY, CDR2 SMNVEV, per germline (reference sequence). Between the trimmed V and J ends, which lost 6 bases and 5 bases, there was a span of 13 bases. This CDR3 is CASSFQRRETQYF. As DNA, the CDR3 is TGTGCCAGCAGCTTTCAACGGAGGGAGACCCAGTACTTC.

The chain is built from TRBV27 and TRBJ2-1; D possibly corresponds to TRBD1 (6 bases). Trimming took off 6 bases at V and 7 bases at J, with 19 bases between the two ends. From germline, CDR1 is MNHEY and CDR2 SMNVEV (reference sequence). The CDR3 runs to 15 residues. DNA for the CDR3: TGTGCCAGCAGCAACAGGGTATTGGGGACGAATGAGCAGTTCTTC. Amino acid sequence: CASSNRVLGTNEQFF.

The chain joins TRBV10-3 to TRBJ2-1, with 10 bases fitting TRBD2. The ends lost 8 bases at V and 6 bases at J; junction bases unmatched: 16. The CDR3 covers 17 residues. Germline loops: CDR1 ENHRY, CDR2 SYGVKD. CDR3 sequence (DNA): TGTGCCATCGGTCCAAAAACTAGCGGGGTCTCGGGCAATGAGCAGTTCTTC. It translates to CAIGPKTSGVSGNEQFF.

This clone was seen more than once but under ten times. The chain links TRBV28 to TRBJ2-1, with 8 positions matching TRBD2. V trimming: 3 bases; J trimming: 3 bases; junction bases outside the gene matches: 4. Germline V CDR1 and CDR2: MDHEN, SYDVKM. CDR3 length: 15 amino acids. The CDR3 nucleotides are TGTGCCAGCAGTTTTCAGAGCGGGGGCTACAATGAGCAGTTCTTC. Its translation is CASSFQSGGYNEQFF.

The chain employs TRBV5-1 and TRBJ2-7; 8 positions match TRBD1. This CDR3 is 13 amino acids long. Germline CDR1 SGHRS, CDR2 YFSETQ. The V segment lost 3 bases and the J segment 7 bases; nucleotides outside the gene matches: 6. CDR3 sequence: CASSWMTGEEQYF. CDR3 DNA sequence: TGCGCCAGCAGCTGGATGACAGGGGAGGAGCAGTACTTC.

This clone has only a few counts. The rearrangement uses TRBV7-2 and TRBJ2-7, with D possibly being TRBD1 (5 bases). The CDR3 sequence is 14 residues long. V lost 0 bases to trimming and J lost 3 bases, with 9 bases between them. Germline V gene sequence: CDR1 SGHTA, CDR2 FQGNSA. The CDR3 nucleotides read TGTGCCAGCAGCTTAGCGGGGCTGAGCTACGAGCAGTACTTC. Translation: CASSLAGLSYEQYF.

To note about this clone: An end of the junction differs from the germline gene, which may be a read error. The gene calls are TRBV7-7 and TRBJ2-1, with TRBD2 as a possible D gene (6 bases). This CDR3 has 15 residues. Germline assignment: CDR1 SSHAT and CDR2 FNYEAQ (reference sequence). The CDR3 DNA is TGTGCTAGCAGCTTTGCGGAGGGCCCCTACAATGAGCAGTTCTTC. Its protein is CASSFAEGPYNEQFF.

The chain has TRBV6-5 and TRBJ1-1, with D maybe TRBD1 (6 bases). This CDR3 region has 15 residues. Germline assignment: CDR1 MNHEY and CDR2 SVGAGI. V lost 5 bases, J lost 5 bases, and 18 bases lay in between. The CDR3 DNA reads TGTGCCAGCAGTAATCATGGACAGCTAGGGACTGAAGCTTTCTTT. The encoded protein is CASSNHGQLGTEAFF.

The chain recombines TRBV5-1 with TRBJ1-1; 12 bases align to TRBD1. The CDR3 is 13 amino acids. The germline CDR1 and CDR2 sequences are SGHRS and YFSETQ. V trimming: 4 bases; J trimming: 9 bases; junction bases outside the gene matches: 4. The CDR3 protein is CASSGGTGGQAFF. CDR3 DNA sequence: TGCGCCAGCAGCGGAGGGACAGGGGGCCAAGCTTTCTTT.

V is TRBV29-1 and J is TRBJ2-5; 7 bases are a match to TRBD1. The better agreement between TRBJ2-7 and the DNA end casts doubt on the J call. Germline loops: CDR1 SQVTM, CDR2 ANQGSEA. The CDR3 has 12 residues. This CDR3 reads CSIRDSAYEQYF. CDR3 coding DNA: TGCAGCATCCGGGACAGTGCCTACGAGCAGTACTTC.

The chain couples TRBV9 to TRBJ2-1, with 8 bases lining up with TRBD2. The V and J ends lost 4 bases and 4 bases, in that order; junction bases with no gene match: 7. This CDR3 is 15 amino acids long. Germline loops: CDR1 SGDLS, CDR2 YYNGEE. DNA of the CDR3: TGTGCCAGCAGCTCCAGACTAGCGCAGTACAATGAGCAGTTCTTC. As protein: CASSSRLAQYNEQFF.

The J gene is TRBJ2-7, the V gene TRBV11-2, with D hard to call. The germline V gene has CDR1 SGHAT and CDR2 FQNNGV. The CDR3 spans 10 residues. Trimming shortened V by 5 bases and J by 3 bases, and 2 bases separated the two germline ends. The CDR3, as DNA: TGTGCCAGCAGCCGCTACGAGCAGTACTTC. This sequence encodes CASSRYEQYF.

The V and J genes are TRBV10-3 and TRBJ2-7, with D maybe TRBD2 (6 bases). The V gene's germline CDR1 is ENHRY and CDR2 SYGVKD. The CDR3 contains 14 residues. V was shortened by 6 bases and J by 1 base, with 13 bases between the two germline ends. This CDR3 reads CAISRDSQSYEQYF. CDR3 nucleotide sequence: TGTGCCATCAGCCGGGACTCGCAATCCTACGAGCAGTACTTC.

The rearrangement links TRBV5-1 to TRBJ1-2; D is undetermined. Germline values: CDR1 SGHRS, CDR2 YFSETQ. The CDR3 runs 14 residues. Trimming pared 1 base from V and 5 bases from J, leaving 12 bases between. CDR3 in DNA: TGCGCCAGCAGCTTGACCGGGGTAGGGTATGGCTACACCTTC. Amino acids: CASSLTGVGYGYTF. Variable domain in full (rest from reference TRBV5-1 and TRBJ1-2): KAGVTQTPRYLIKTRGQQVTLSCSPISGHRSVSWYQQTPGQGLQFLFEYFSETQRNKGNFPGRFSGRQFSNSRSEMNVSTLELGDSALYLCASSLTGVGYGYTFGSGTRLTVV.

In this sample, this clone turned up a few times. The V gene is TRBV7-9, the J gene TRBJ2-5, with D possibly matching TRBD2 (6 bases). Per germline, CDR1 SEHNR and CDR2 FQNEAQ (reference sequence). The V gene lost 6 bases and the J gene lost 4 bases, with 18 bases spanning the gap. CDR3 length: 15 amino acids. This chain's CDR3 is CASRAVRERRETQYF. CDR3 nucleotides: TGTGCCAGCAGGGCGGTCCGGGAGAGACGAGAGACCCAGTACTTC.

The rearrangement links TRBV28 to TRBJ2-5; TRBD2 is a possible D gene (6 bases). The CDR3 extends over 15 amino acids. Germline lookup yields CDR1 MDHEN and CDR2 SYDVKM. V lost 2 bases, J lost 2 bases, and 12 bases lay in between. The CDR3 DNA sequence: TGTGCCAGCAGTTTAGTTACCGGGAGACAAGAGACCCAGTACTTC. The encoded protein is CASSLVTGRQETQYF.

This rearrangement joins TRBV4-2 to TRBJ1-1; D remains unclear. V was pared by 3 bases and J by 1 base, with 9 bases between. The CDR3 runs to 14 residues. Germline-derived CDR1 and CDR2 are LGHNA and YNFKEQ. The CDR3 DNA reads TGTGCCAGCAGCCATCCTGAGCGGAACACTGAAGCTTTCTTT. Translated: CASSHPERNTEAFF.

The genes are TRBV7-9 and TRBJ2-2, with D tentatively TRBD2 (5 bases). The V end was cut by 5 bases, the J end by 6 bases, with 13 bases between. Germline V gene lookup returns CDR1 SEHNR and CDR2 FQNEAQ (reference sequence). This CDR3 spans 14 amino acids. CDR3 in DNA: TGTGCCAGCAGCCCAAGTCCGGGGTCCGGGGAGCTGTTTTTT. Amino acid sequence: CASSPSPGSGELFF.

This clone was seen a few times. The genes are TRBV7-2 and TRBJ2-5, with 8 nucleotides matching TRBD2. V was pared by 0 bases and J by 9 bases, with 9 bases of the junction left unmatched. This CDR3 spans 15 amino acids. CDR1 and CDR2 from the germline V gene are SGHTA and FQGNSA. DNA of the CDR3: TGTGCCAGCAGCTTAGCCGGGACTAGTCCTGTGCCCCAGTACTTC. The encoded protein is CASSLAGTSPVPQYF.